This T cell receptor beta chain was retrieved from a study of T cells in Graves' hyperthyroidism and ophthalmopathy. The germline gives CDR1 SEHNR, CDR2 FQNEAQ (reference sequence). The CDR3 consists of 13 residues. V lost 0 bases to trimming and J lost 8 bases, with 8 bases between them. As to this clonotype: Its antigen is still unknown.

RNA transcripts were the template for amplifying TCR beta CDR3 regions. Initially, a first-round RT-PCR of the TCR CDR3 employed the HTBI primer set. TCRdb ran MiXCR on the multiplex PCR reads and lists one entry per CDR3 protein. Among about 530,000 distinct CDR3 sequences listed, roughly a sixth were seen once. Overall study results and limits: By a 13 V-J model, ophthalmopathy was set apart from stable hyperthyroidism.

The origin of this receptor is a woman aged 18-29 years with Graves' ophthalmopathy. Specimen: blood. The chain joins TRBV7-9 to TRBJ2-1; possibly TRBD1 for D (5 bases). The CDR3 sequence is CASSLAGADEQFF. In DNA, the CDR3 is TGTGCCAGCAGCTTAGCAGGGGCCGATGAGCAGTTCTTC.